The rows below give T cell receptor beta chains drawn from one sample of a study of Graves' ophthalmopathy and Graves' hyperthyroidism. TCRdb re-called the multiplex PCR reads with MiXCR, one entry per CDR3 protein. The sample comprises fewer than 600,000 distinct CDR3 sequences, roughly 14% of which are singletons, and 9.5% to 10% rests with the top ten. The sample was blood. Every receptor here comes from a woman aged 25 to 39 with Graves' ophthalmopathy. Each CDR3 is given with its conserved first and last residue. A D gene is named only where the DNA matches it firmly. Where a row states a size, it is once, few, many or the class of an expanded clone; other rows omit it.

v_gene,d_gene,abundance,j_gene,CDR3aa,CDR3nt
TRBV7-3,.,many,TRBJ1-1,CASSSTREAEAFF,TGTGCCAGCAGCTCCACCCGAGAAGCAGAAGCTTTCTTT
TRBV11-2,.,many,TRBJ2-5,CASSFWDSMGETQYF,TGTGCCAGCAGCTTCTGGGACTCCATGGGAGAGACCCAGTACTTC
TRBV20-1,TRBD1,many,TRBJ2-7,CSAIVGQRATEQYF,TGCAGTGCTATAGTGGGACAGCGAGCGACCGAGCAGTACTTC
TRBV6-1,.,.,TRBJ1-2,CASEPVRGLGYGYTF,TGTGCCAGCGAACCTGTCCGGGGACTGGGGTATGGCTACACCTTC
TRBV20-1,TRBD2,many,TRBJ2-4,CSAPSGREAGKNIQYF,TGCAGTGCCCCTAGCGGGAGGGAGGCTGGCAAAAACATTCAGTACTTC
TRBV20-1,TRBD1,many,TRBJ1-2,CSARETGYYTF,TGCAGTGCTAGAGAGACAGGGTACTACACCTTC
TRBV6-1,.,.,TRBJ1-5,CASILFDEGFNQPQHF,TGTGCCAGCATCCTTTTCGACGAGGGGTTCAATCAGCCCCAGCATTTT
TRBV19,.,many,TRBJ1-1,CASSGVSEAFF,TGTGCCAGTAGTGGGGTATCCGAAGCTTTCTTT
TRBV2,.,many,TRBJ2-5,CASSEGVSSQETQYF,TGTGCCAGCAGTGAAGGGGTTAGTTCCCAAGAGACCCAGTACTTC
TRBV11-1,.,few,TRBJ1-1,CASSLLYRVGSMDTEAFF,TGTGCCAGCAGCTTACTATATAGGGTTGGAAGTATGGACACTGAAGCTTTCTTT
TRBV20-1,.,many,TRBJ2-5,CSAREVAGGETQYF,TGCAGTGCTAGAGAGGTAGCAGGAGGGGAGACCCAGTACTTC
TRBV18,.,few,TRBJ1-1,CASSPLLAQGNTEAFF,TGTGCCAGCTCACCACTTTTGGCGCAGGGGAACACTGAAGCTTTCTTT
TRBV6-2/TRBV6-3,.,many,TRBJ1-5,CASSYGGAHSNQPQHF,TGTGCCAGCAGTTACGGGGGAGCCCATAGCAATCAGCCCCAGCATTTT
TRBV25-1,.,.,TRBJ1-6,CASSAGSQHLHF,TGTGCCAGCAGCGCCGGGAGCCAACACCTCCACTTT
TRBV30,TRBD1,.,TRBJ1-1,CAWTGQLNTEAFF,TGTGCCTGGACGGGACAGTTGAACACTGAAGCTTTCTTT
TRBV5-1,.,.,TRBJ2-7,CASSLARWDGGQYF,TGCGCCAGCAGCTTGGCCCGCTGGGACGGAGGGCAGTACTTC
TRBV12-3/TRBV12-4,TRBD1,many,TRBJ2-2,CASRAGTGETGELFF,TGTGCCAGCAGAGCTGGGACAGGAGAGACCGGGGAGCTGTTTTTT
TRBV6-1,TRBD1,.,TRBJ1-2,CASIPPGQGLNGYTF,TGTGCCAGCATCCCGCCGGGACAGGGATTAAATGGCTACACCTTC
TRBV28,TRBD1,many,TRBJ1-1,CATGRGTGREAFF,TGTGCCACCGGGAGGGGGACAGGACGTGAAGCTTTCTTT
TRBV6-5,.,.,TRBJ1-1,CASSLYNRESEAFF,TGTGCCAGCAGTTTGTACAACAGGGAGAGTGAAGCTTTCTTT
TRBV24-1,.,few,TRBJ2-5,CATSPGEETQYF,TGTGCCACCAGTCCCGGGGAAGAGACCCAGTACTTC
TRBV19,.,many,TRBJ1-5,CASNYSDSVNQPQHF,TGTGCCAGTAATTATTCCGATTCAGTTAATCAGCCCCAGCATTTT
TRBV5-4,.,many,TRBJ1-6,CASRPGGPGDSPLHF,TGTGCCAGCAGACCGGGAGGCCCTGGGGATTCACCCCTCCACTTT
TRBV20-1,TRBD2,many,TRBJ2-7,CSAGASLTSATYEQYF,TGCAGTGCTGGAGCCTCACTGACTAGCGCCACCTACGAGCAGTACTTC
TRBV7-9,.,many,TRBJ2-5,CASSQGSGETQYF,TGTGCCAGCAGCCAGGGGAGCGGAGAGACCCAGTACTTC
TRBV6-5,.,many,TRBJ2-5,CASRPGTARETQYF,TGTGCCAGCAGGCCCGGGACTGCACGGGAGACCCAGTACTTC
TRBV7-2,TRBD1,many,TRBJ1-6,CASSYTPPRQGQSPLHF,TGTGCCAGCAGCTACACGCCCCCCCGACAGGGTCAATCACCCCTCCACTTT
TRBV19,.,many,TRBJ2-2,CASSWGPNTGELFF,TGTGCCAGCAGTTGGGGACCGAACACCGGGGAGCTGTTTTTT
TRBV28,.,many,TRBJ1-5,CASSHTSSNQPQHF,TGTGCCAGCAGCCACACTTCTAGCAATCAGCCCCAGCATTTT
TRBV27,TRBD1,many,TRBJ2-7,CASSAGTGMTYEQYF,TGTGCCAGCAGCGCCGGGACAGGGATGACCTACGAGCAGTACTTC
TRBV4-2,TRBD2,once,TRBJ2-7,CASSQERWRGKFTAQYF,TGTGCCAGCAGCCAAGAGAGATGGCGGGGGAAGTTCACAGCGCAGTACTTC
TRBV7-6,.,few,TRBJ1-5,CASSLGTPGDRQPQHF,TGTGCCAGCAGCTTAGGGACCCCCGGGGATAGGCAGCCCCAGCATTTT
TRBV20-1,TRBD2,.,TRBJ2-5,CSARGGHQETQYF,TGCAGTGCCCGCGGGGGGCACCAAGAGACCCAGTACTTC
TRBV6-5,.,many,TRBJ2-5,CASRGAVGETQYF,TGTGCCAGCAGGGGGGCCGTGGGGGAGACCCAGTACTTC
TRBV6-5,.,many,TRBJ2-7,CASSSTAHYEQYF,TGTGCCAGCAGTTCCACAGCCCACTACGAGCAGTACTTC
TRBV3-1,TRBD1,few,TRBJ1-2,CASSQGGGQGDGYTF,TGTGCCAGCAGCCAAGGAGGGGGACAGGGGGATGGCTACACCTTC
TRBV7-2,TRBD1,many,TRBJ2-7,CASSAQGIVYEQYF,TGTGCCAGCAGCGCACAGGGGATTGTTTACGAGCAGTACTTC
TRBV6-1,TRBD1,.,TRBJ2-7,CASRPTGGGYEQYF,TGTGCCAGCAGACCGACAGGGGGAGGCTACGAGCAGTACTTC
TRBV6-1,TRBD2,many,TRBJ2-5,CASSELPGLAGGETQYF,TGTGCCAGCAGTGAACTCCCCGGACTAGCGGGGGGAGAGACCCAGTACTTC
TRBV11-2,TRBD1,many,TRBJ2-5,CASSLMGTDLGTQYF,TGTGCCAGCAGCTTAATGGGGACAGACCTCGGGACCCAGTACTTC
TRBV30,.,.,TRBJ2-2,CAWAPTDNTGELFF,TGTGCCTGGGCCCCCACAGACAACACCGGGGAGCTGTTTTTT
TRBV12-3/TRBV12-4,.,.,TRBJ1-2,CASRRGGFYGYTF,TGTGCCAGCAGGAGGGGGGGATTCTATGGCTACACCTTC
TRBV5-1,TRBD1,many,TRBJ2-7,CASSQTGSASYEQYF,TGCGCCAGCAGCCAGACAGGGTCTGCCTCCTACGAGCAGTACTTC
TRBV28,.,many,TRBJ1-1,CASSLQDWWENTEAFF,TGTGCCAGCAGTCTCCAGGATTGGTGGGAGAACACTGAAGCTTTCTTT
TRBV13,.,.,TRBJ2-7,CASSWPGEAYEQYF,TGTGCCAGCAGCTGGCCTGGGGAAGCCTACGAGCAGTACTTC
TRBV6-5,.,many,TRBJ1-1,CASSYSRGGTEAFF,TGTGCCAGCAGTTACTCTAGGGGAGGCACTGAAGCTTTCTTT
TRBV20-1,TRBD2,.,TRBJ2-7,CSARNPSGGSYEQYF,TGCAGTGCTAGAAACCCCTCGGGGGGCTCCTACGAGCAGTACTTC
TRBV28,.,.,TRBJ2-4,CASSLPGIIAKNIKYF,TGTGCCAGCAGTTTGCCAGGGATAATAGCCAAAAACATTAAGTACTTC
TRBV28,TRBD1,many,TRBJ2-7,CASSPGGTGPYEQYF,TGTGCCAGCAGTCCAGGAGGGACAGGGCCCTACGAGCAGTACTTC
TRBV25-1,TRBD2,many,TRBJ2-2,CASSVSSGNTGELFF,TGTGCCAGCAGTGTTTCTAGCGGGAACACCGGGGAGCTGTTTTTT
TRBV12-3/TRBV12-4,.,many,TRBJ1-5,CASREASNQPQHF,TGTGCCAGCCGGGAGGCGAGCAATCAGCCCCAGCATTTT
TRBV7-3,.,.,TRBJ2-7,CASSPVSGNSYEQYF,TGTGCCAGCAGCCCCGTTTCTGGGAACTCCTACGAGCAGTACTTC
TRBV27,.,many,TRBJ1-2,CASSPGTTTHYGYTF,TGTGCCAGCAGTCCCGGGACGACAACTCACTATGGCTACACCTTC
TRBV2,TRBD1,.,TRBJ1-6,CASNLRDRGSNSPLHF,TGTGCCAGCAACCTCCGGGACAGGGGATCTAACTCACCCCTCCACTTT
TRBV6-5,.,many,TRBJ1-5,CASSSGQLSNQPQHF,TGTGCCAGCAGTTCCGGACAGCTTAGCAATCAGCCCCAGCATTTT